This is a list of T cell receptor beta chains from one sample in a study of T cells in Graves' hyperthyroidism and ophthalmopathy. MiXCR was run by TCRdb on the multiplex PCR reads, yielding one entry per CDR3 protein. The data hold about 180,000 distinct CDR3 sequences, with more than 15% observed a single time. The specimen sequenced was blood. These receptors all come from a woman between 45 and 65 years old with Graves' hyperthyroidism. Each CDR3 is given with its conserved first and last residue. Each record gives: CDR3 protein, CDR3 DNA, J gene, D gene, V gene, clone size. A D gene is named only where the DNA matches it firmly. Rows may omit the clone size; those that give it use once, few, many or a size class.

CDR3: CASKPRAGNTEAFF
DNA: TGTGCCAGCAAACCCAGAGCAGGGAACACTGAAGCTTTCTTT
J: TRBJ1-1
D: .
V: TRBV27
size: many

CDR3: CASSAGDRGGYTF
DNA: TGTGCCAGCAGTGCGGGGGACCGGGGTGGCTACACCTTC
J: TRBJ1-2
D: .
V: TRBV6-1
size: many

CDR3: CASSEGGRHQPQHF
DNA: TGTGCCAGCAGTGAAGGGGGCCGACATCAGCCCCAGCATTTT
J: TRBJ1-5
D: .
V: TRBV6-1
size: many

CDR3: CSAGSYEGGYEQYF
DNA: TGCAGTGCTGGGTCCTATGAGGGCGGGTACGAGCAGTACTTC
J: TRBJ2-7
D: .
V: TRBV20-1
size: few

CDR3: CASSGWTSGGAGPFF
DNA: TGCGCCAGCAGCGGCTGGACTAGCGGGGGGGCCGGTCCGTTCTTC
J: TRBJ2-1
D: TRBD2
V: TRBV5-1
size: many

CDR3: CASSSQTSNYGYTF
DNA: TGCGCCAGCAGCTCTCAGACGTCTAACTATGGCTACACCTTC
J: TRBJ1-2
D: .
V: TRBV5-1
size: many

CDR3: CASILGGDTEAFF
DNA: TGTGCCAGCATTCTCGGAGGGGACACTGAAGCTTTCTTT
J: TRBJ1-1
D: .
V: TRBV28
size: many

CDR3: CASSFTDMNTEAFF
DNA: TGTGCCAGCAGCTTCACGGACATGAACACTGAAGCTTTCTTT
J: TRBJ1-1
D: .
V: TRBV7-6
size: many

CDR3: CASRTLTAGGNEQFF
DNA: TGTGCCAGCAGAACCCTCACGGCGGGGGGCAATGAGCAGTTCTTC
J: TRBJ2-1
D: TRBD2
V: TRBV12-3/TRBV12-4
size: many

CDR3: CASSQGQAGNEQYF
DNA: TGTGCCAGCAGCCAAGGGCAGGCCGGGAACGAGCAGTACTTC
J: TRBJ2-7
D: .
V: TRBV4-2
size: few

CDR3: CASSPTYGGEKLFF
DNA: TGTGCCAGCAGTCCCACGTACGGAGGGGAAAAACTGTTTTTT
J: TRBJ1-4
D: .
V: TRBV6-4
size: many

CDR3: CASSLNRWNEQFF
DNA: TGTGCCAGCAGTTTAAACAGGTGGAATGAGCAGTTCTTC
J: TRBJ2-1
D: .
V: TRBV12-3/TRBV12-4
size: many

CDR3: CASSLPQGANTEAFF
DNA: TGTGCCAGCAGCTTACCACAGGGGGCGAACACTGAAGCTTTCTTT
J: TRBJ1-1
D: TRBD1
V: TRBV5-6
size: many

CDR3: CASGLAVGGTDTQYF
DNA: TGCGCCAGCGGTCTAGCGGTGGGAGGTACAGATACGCAGTATTTT
J: TRBJ2-3
D: TRBD2
V: TRBV5-1
size: many

CDR3: CASSQDGVGDSTDTQYF
DNA: TGTGCCAGCAGCCAAGATGGGGTAGGGGATAGCACAGATACGCAGTATTTT
J: TRBJ2-3
D: .
V: TRBV4-2
size: few

CDR3: CASSFAAGTHTDTQYF
DNA: TGTGCCAGCAGTTTTGCAGCGGGGACCCACACAGATACGCAGTATTTT
J: TRBJ2-3
D: TRBD2
V: TRBV27
size: many

CDR3: CASSAQGRRNQPQHF
DNA: TGTGCCAGCAGCGCCCAAGGGCGACGCAATCAGCCCCAGCATTTT
J: TRBJ1-5
D: .
V: TRBV6-2/TRBV6-3
size: .

CDR3: CASSPEDSYGYTF
DNA: TGTGCCAGCTCACCGGAGGACAGCTATGGCTACACCTTC
J: TRBJ1-2
D: .
V: TRBV18
size: .

CDR3: CSVHGNDYEQYF
DNA: TGCAGCGTACACGGGAACGACTACGAGCAGTACTTC
J: TRBJ2-7
D: .
V: TRBV29-1
size: many

CDR3: CSASAPGRQTQYF
DNA: TGCAGTGCTAGCGCCCCGGGGCGGCAGACCCAGTACTTC
J: TRBJ2-5
D: .
V: TRBV20-1
size: many

CDR3: CASSLGQGVSYEQYF
DNA: TGCGCCAGCAGCCTCGGGCAGGGAGTTTCCTACGAGCAGTACTTC
J: TRBJ2-7
D: .
V: TRBV4-1
size: many

CDR3: CASSPGHGLDTQYF
DNA: TGTGCCAGCAGTCCGGGACACGGATTAGATACGCAGTATTTT
J: TRBJ2-3
D: .
V: TRBV7-3
size: many

CDR3: CASSPREGVQPQHF
DNA: TGTGCCAGCAGCCCCCGGGAGGGAGTTCAGCCCCAGCATTTT
J: TRBJ1-5
D: .
V: TRBV3-1
size: many

CDR3: CASSFPEQGNTGELFF
DNA: TGTGCCAGCAGCTTCCCGGAACAGGGGAACACCGGGGAGCTGTTTTTT
J: TRBJ2-2
D: .
V: TRBV7-8
size: few

CDR3: CASRSTGTSNTGELFF
DNA: TGTGCCAGTAGATCTACCGGGACTAGCAACACCGGGGAGCTGTTTTTT
J: TRBJ2-2
D: TRBD2
V: TRBV19
size: .